These T cell receptor beta chains were read from a single sample in a study of cytomegalovirus exposure and HLA in healthy donors. Sequenced by immunoSEQ multiplex PCR; TCRdb stores in-frame clones only, minus some. The table gives nearly 200,000 clones; the top ten clones make up 0.7% to 0.8% of it. Sequenced material: PBMCs. The receptors derive from a boy younger than 18 in good health and CMV-seronegative. CDR3s include the opening cysteine and the closing phenylalanine or tryptophan. Each record gives: J gene, D gene, V gene, CDR3 DNA, CDR3 protein. A D gene is named only where the DNA matches it firmly.

TRBJ1-4,TRBD1,TRBV5-1,TGCGCCAGCAGCCAAGGGACAGGGGGGGGTGAAAAACTGTTTTTT,CASSQGTGGGEKLFF
TRBJ1-2,-,TRBV5-6,TGTGCCAGCAGCTTGGCAAAGGGGGAAGGGGTAATCTACTATGGCTACACCTTC,CASSLAKGEGVIYYGYTF
TRBJ2-2,TRBD2,TRBV7-3,TGTGCCAGCAGCCCTGGGACTAGCGGGGGGCCCCAAGGAACCGGGGAGCTGTTTTTT,CASSPGTSGGPQGTGELFF
TRBJ1-5,-,TRBV28,TGTGCCAGCAGTTCCGACGTTGACGGACACTTTTATAGCAATCAGCCCCAGCATTTT,CASSSDVDGHFYSNQPQHF
TRBJ1-3,-,TRBV14,TGTGCCAGCAGCCAAGAATGGGCATTTGGAAACACCATATATTTT,CASSQEWAFGNTIYF
TRBJ2-7,-,TRBV10-1,TGCGCCAGCAGTGAAGGACAGCCCTACGAGCAGTACTTC,CASSEGQPYEQYF
TRBJ2-1,-,TRBV5-6,TGTGCCAGCAGATTCGCACTAGCAGGTGGCAATGAGCAGTTCTTC,CASRFALAGGNEQFF
TRBJ2-3,TRBD2,TRBV11-2,TGTGCCAGCAGCTTAGGGCGGGGGGCCTTTGATACGCAGTATTTT,CASSLGRGAFDTQYF
TRBJ2-3,TRBD2,TRBV7-6,TGTGCCAGCAGCCTCTCGCTAGCGGGGGGTATTGGTGGCACAGATACGCAGTATTTT,CASSLSLAGGIGGTDTQYF
TRBJ1-2,-,TRBV15,TGTGCCACCAGCAGAGATTTGGAGGGTTCCGGCTACACCTTC,CATSRDLEGSGYTF
TRBJ1-2,-,TRBV27,TGTGCCAGCAGTTTCGAATCACAGGGACCCTATGGCTACACCTTC,CASSFESQGPYGYTF
TRBJ1-1,-,TRBV28,TGTGCCAGCAGTTTGTCCGGGTTCCGGGACACTGAAGCTTTCTTT,CASSLSGFRDTEAFF
TRBJ1-1,-,TRBV7-3,TGTGCCAGCAGCGCCGGGACAAAACGTGAAGCTTTCTTT,CASSAGTKREAFF
TRBJ1-5,-,TRBV5-1,TGCGCCAGCAGCTTGACAGGGAACCAGCCCCAGCATTTT,CASSLTGNQPQHF
TRBJ2-1,TRBD2,TRBV9,TGTGCCAGCAGCGTAGGAGAGGGACTAGCGGGGGTAAATGAGCAGTTCTTC,CASSVGEGLAGVNEQFF
TRBJ1-2,TRBD1,TRBV6-6,TGTGCCAGCAGTTACATCGGGACAGCTTATGATGGCTACACCTTC,CASSYIGTAYDGYTF
TRBJ1-2,TRBD1,TRBV7-2,TGTGCCAGCAGCTTCCCCGGGACAGGGGGCTATGGCTACACCTTC,CASSFPGTGGYGYTF
TRBJ1-1,-,TRBV6-5,TGTGCCAGCAGTTATAGGCAGGCGAACACTGAAGCTTTCTTT,CASSYRQANTEAFF
TRBJ2-1,TRBD2,TRBV28,TGTGCCAGCACCCCCTCTGGGACTAGGAGAAATGAGCAGTTCTTC,CASTPSGTRRNEQFF
TRBJ2-7,-,TRBV14,TGTGCCAGCAGCCAAAGCCTGGGAGCCGAGCAGTACTTC,CASSQSLGAEQYF
TRBJ1-4,-,TRBV9,TGTGCCAGCAGCTCAGGGAGGGGGAAACTGTTTTTT,CASSSGRGKLFF
TRBJ1-1,-,TRBV4-2,TGTGCCAGCAGCTTGAGACAGGCCATGAACACTGAAGCTTTCTTT,CASSLRQAMNTEAFF
TRBJ2-5,TRBD2,TRBV7-7,TGTGCTAGCAGCCCAACTAGCGTTGAGACCCAGTACTTC,CASSPTSVETQYF
TRBJ1-1,-,TRBV7-9,TGTGCCAGCAGCTTAATTTCATTTCGGCAGGGGTCTGAAGCTTTCTTT,CASSLISFRQGSEAFF
TRBJ2-7,-,TRBV14,TGTGCCAGCAGCCAGCGCGGCGAGCAGTACTTC,CASSQRGEQYF
TRBJ1-6,TRBD1,TRBV6-5,TGTGCCAGCAGGTACTCAGGGGGGGCGAGATCACCCCTCCACTTT,CASRYSGGARSPLHF
TRBJ1-5,-,TRBV7-9,TGTGCCAGCAGCTTAGAACTGAATAGCAATCAGCCCCAGCATTTT,CASSLELNSNQPQHF
TRBJ2-5,-,TRBV6-6,TGTGCCAGCAGTTACTCGTCTACGGGAAAAGAGACCCAGTACTTC,CASSYSSTGKETQYF
TRBJ2-3,-,TRBV27,TGTGCCAGCAGTTCCAGCGGGTCTGCCACAGATACGCAGTATTTT,CASSSSGSATDTQYF
TRBJ2-7,-,TRBV9,TGTGCCAGCAGGGGAAGACAGGCCGAGTACTTC,CASRGRQAEYF
TRBJ2-1,-,TRBV30,TGTGCCTGGGCTAGCTGGAGCTCCTACAATGAGCAGTTCTTC,CAWASWSSYNEQFF
TRBJ1-1,TRBD1,TRBV11-1,TGTGCCAGCAGCCTTCTCTCAGGGGGGATCATGAACACTGAAGCTTTCTTT,CASSLLSGGIMNTEAFF
TRBJ2-7,TRBD2,TRBV6-5,TGTGCCAGTCAAGTTAGGGCGGGACTAACCTACGAGCAGTACTTC,CASQVRAGLTYEQYF
TRBJ1-5,TRBD1,TRBV19,TGTGCCAGTAGTAGGGGGGACAGGGGGCGATTTCAGCCCCAGCATTTT,CASSRGDRGRFQPQHF
TRBJ2-7,-,TRBV10-3,TGTGCCATCAGTTCCGGACAGCCTTCCTCCTACGAGCAGTACTTC,CAISSGQPSSYEQYF
TRBJ2-7,-,TRBV6-4,TGTGCCAGCAGTGACTCTCCGGGACAAGGTTTCTCCGAGCAGTACTTC,CASSDSPGQGFSEQYF
TRBJ1-2,TRBD1,TRBV9,TGTGCCAGCAGCGCGGGACAGGGAAACTATGGCTACACCTTC,CASSAGQGNYGYTF
TRBJ2-1,-,TRBV6-5,TGTGCCAGCAGTTTGGCGGGAAATGAGCAGTTCTTC,CASSLAGNEQFF
TRBJ2-7,-,TRBV5-8,TGTGCCAGCACCCCCTGGGGGGAACGGGGCGAGCAGTACTTC,CASTPWGERGEQYF
TRBJ2-4,-,TRBV6-1,TGTGCCAGCGCGGGAAATATAGCCAAAAACATTCAGTACTTC,CASAGNIAKNIQYF
TRBJ1-6,TRBD1,TRBV7-9,TGTGCCAGCAGCTTAGCCCGGGACAGGTCGAATTCACCCCTCCACTTT,CASSLARDRSNSPLHF
TRBJ1-2,-,TRBV5-1,TGCGCCAGCAGCCCGGGACTCTATGGCTACACCTTC,CASSPGLYGYTF
TRBJ1-1,-,TRBV23-1,TGCGCCAGCCATCCCCAGGTGGGCACTGAAGCTTTCTTT,CASHPQVGTEAFF
TRBJ1-1,TRBD1,TRBV9,TGTGCCAGCAGCCGGACAGGGGGGCCGACTGAAGCTTTCTTT,CASSRTGGPTEAFF
TRBJ2-1,-,TRBV18,TGTGCCAGCTCACCACTTGAGGACAGCCGCCTTCAGCAGTTCTTC,CASSPLEDSRLQQFF
TRBJ1-2,TRBD1,TRBV6-5,TGTGCCAGCAGGGGACAGGGTCGGGGGAACTATGGCTACACCTTC,CASRGQGRGNYGYTF